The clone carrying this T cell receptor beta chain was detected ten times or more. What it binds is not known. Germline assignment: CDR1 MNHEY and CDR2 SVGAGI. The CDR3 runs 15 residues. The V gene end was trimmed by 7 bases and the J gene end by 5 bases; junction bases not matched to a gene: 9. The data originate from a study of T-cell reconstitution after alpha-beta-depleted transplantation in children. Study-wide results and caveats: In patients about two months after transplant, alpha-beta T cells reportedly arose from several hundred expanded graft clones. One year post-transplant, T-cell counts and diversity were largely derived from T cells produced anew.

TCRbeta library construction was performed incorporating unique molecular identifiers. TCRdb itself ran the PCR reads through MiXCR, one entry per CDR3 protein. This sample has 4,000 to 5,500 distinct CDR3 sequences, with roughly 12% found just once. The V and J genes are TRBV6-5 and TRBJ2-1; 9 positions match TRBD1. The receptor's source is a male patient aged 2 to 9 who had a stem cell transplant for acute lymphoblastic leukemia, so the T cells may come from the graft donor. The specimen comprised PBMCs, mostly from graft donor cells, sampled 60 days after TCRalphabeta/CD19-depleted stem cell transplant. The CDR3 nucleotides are TGTGCCAGCACCGGGGGACAGGGTCGGGACAATGAGCAGTTCTTC. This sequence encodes CASTGGQGRDNEQFF.